Below are 32 T cell receptor beta chains sequenced from a single sample in a study of identical twins. TCRdb fed the 5' RACE reads into MiXCR, producing one record per CDR3 protein. The repertoire holds 550,000 to 700,000 distinct CDR3 sequences, with about 20% as singletons. In addition, the sample was reused for a study of T cells expressing NK-cell markers.

Sequencing used PBMCs. The receptors were sampled from a woman aged 18-29 years in good health.

This clonotype was picked up a small number of times. The gene calls are TRBV11-2 and TRBJ2-5; 15 nucleotides agree with TRBD2. Trimming cost V 2 bases and J 1 base; bases outside gene matches: 8. The germline V gene encodes CDR1 SGHAT and CDR2 FQNNGV. This CDR3 contains 19 residues. CDR3 region: CASSLFGTSGRPLQETQYF. The CDR3 bases are TGTGCCAGCAGCTTATTCGGGACTAGCGGGAGGCCCCTCCAAGAGACCCAGTACTTC.

The V gene is TRBV11-2, the J gene TRBJ2-1; 8 bases are a match to TRBD2. The germline gives CDR1 SGHAT, CDR2 FQNNGV. The junction had 11 bases not matched to a gene; V was cut back by 1 base and J by 0 bases. This CDR3 is 19 amino acids long. CDR3 DNA: TGTGCCAGCAGCTTAGTGGGGCTCGTCGGGAGGGCCTCCTACAATGAGCAGTTCTTC. This gives the protein CASSLVGLVGRASYNEQFF.

This clonotype was recorded a few times. The V call is TRBV9, the J call TRBJ2-5; D unclear. V gave up 4 bases and J gave up 2 bases, with 12 bases separating them. Germline V gene sequence: CDR1 SGDLS, CDR2 YYNGEE. The CDR3 contains 14 residues. This chain's CDR3 is CASSPPAVQETQYF. Written as DNA, the CDR3 is TGTGCCAGCAGCCCCCCTGCGGTGCAAGAGACCCAGTACTTC.

This chain joins TRBV11-1 and TRBJ2-7; tentative D call: TRBD2 (5 bases). V gave up 1 base and J gave up 4 bases, with 26 bases separating them. Looked up from germline, CDR1 is SGHAT and CDR2 is FQDESV (reference sequence). The CDR3 loop spans 19 amino acids. The CDR3 loop reads CASSLVLRGNKPQVYEQYF. The DNA of the CDR3 is TGTGCCAGCAGCTTAGTGCTACGGGGAAACAAACCTCAAGTATACGAGCAGTACTTC. The variable domain in full, with the rest retrieved from reference TRBV11-1 and TRBJ2-7, is EAEVAQSPRYKITEKSQAVAFWCDPISGHATLYWYRQILGQGPELLVQFQDESVVDDSQLPKDRFSAERLKGVDSTLKIQPAELGDSAMYLCASSLVLRGNKPQVYEQYFGPGTRLTVT.

There are a few counts of this clonotype. The chain employs TRBV29-1 and TRBJ2-5, with D perhaps TRBD2 (6 bases). The germline V gene encodes CDR1 SQVTM and CDR2 ANQGSEA. The CDR3 is 13 residues long. Trimming pared 0 bases from V and 7 bases from J, leaving 12 bases between. The CDR3 nucleotides read TGCAGCGTTGAAGATCTCTCGCGGGGGACCCAGTACTTC. This encodes CSVEDLSRGTQYF.

At least ten counts were recorded for this clonotype. The gene calls are TRBV12-3 or TRBV12-4 and TRBJ2-7, with D tentatively TRBD1 or TRBD2 (6 bases each). V dropped 6 bases and J dropped 6 bases, with 15 bases sitting between them. The CDR3 length is 13 residues. CDR3 residues: CASRKQGGGEQYF. In nucleotides, the CDR3 is TGTGCCAGCAGGAAACAAGGAGGGGGCGAGCAGTACTTC.

This clonotype was seen many times. The V and J genes are TRBV12-3 or TRBV12-4 and TRBJ1-2, with 9 bases matching TRBD1. The CDR3 consists of 14 residues. J was trimmed by 3 bases and V by 4 bases; bases with no gene match: 3. The chain's CDR3 is CASSSRDRDYGYTF. The CDR3 DNA follows: TGTGCCAGCAGTTCCAGGGACAGGGACTATGGCTACACCTTC.

The chain has TRBV12-3 or TRBV12-4 and TRBJ1-3; the D gene is possibly TRBD1 (6 bases). V dropped 1 base and J dropped 4 bases, with 11 bases sitting between them. The CDR3 totals 15 residues. The CDR3 sequence: CASSLGGGRGNTIYF. The CDR3 nucleotides read TGTGCCAGCAGTTTAGGAGGGGGGAGAGGAAACACCATATATTTT.

The rearrangement uses TRBV3-1 and TRBJ2-1, with D perhaps TRBD2 (6 bases). The CDR3 covers 17 residues. V lost 0 bases, J lost 5 bases, and 17 bases lay in between. Germline V CDR1 and CDR2: LGHDT, YNNKEL (reference sequence). The CDR3 region is CASSQDGSPAGDNEQFF. As DNA, the CDR3 is TGTGCCAGCAGCCAAGATGGTTCGCCAGCGGGTGACAATGAGCAGTTCTTC.

The J gene is TRBJ2-1, the V gene TRBV29-1; D is possibly TRBD1 (6 bases). The CDR3 has 13 amino acids. The germline V gene encodes CDR1 SQVTM and CDR2 ANQGSEA. Trimming cost V 0 bases and J 6 bases, with 9 bases left between them. The DNA of the CDR3 is TGCAGCGTTGAAGAGGGGGCCGGCAATGAGCAGTTCTTC. It is translated as CSVEEGAGNEQFF.

This clonotype was picked up many times. The V gene is TRBV7-9, the J gene TRBJ1-4; 7 nucleotides line up with TRBD1. The trim removed 4 bases at V and 8 bases at J, leaving 13 bases unmatched. The germline V gene has CDR1 SEHNR and CDR2 FQNEAQ (reference sequence). CDR3 length: 16 residues. The chain's CDR3 is CASSSTLDRLREKLFF. The CDR3, as DNA: TGTGCCAGCAGCTCAACCTTGGACAGGCTTCGGGAAAAACTGTTTTTT. Complete variable domain (other parts from reference TRBV7-9 and TRBJ1-4): DTGVSQNPRHKITKRGQNVTFRCDPISEHNRLYWYRQTLGQGPEFLTYFQNEAQLEKSRLLSDRFSAERPKGSFSTLEIQRTEQGDSAMYLCASSSTLDRLREKLFFGSGTQLSVL.

This clonotype turned up a few times. V and J are TRBV6-1 and TRBJ2-2; possibly TRBD2 for D (6 bases). The CDR3 is made up of 16 amino acids. CDR1 and CDR2 from the germline V gene are MNHNS and SASEGT. V shed 5 bases and J shed 6 bases, with 19 bases lying between them. The CDR3 DNA reads as TGTGCCAGCAGTCTCGGGGTAGCGGTCCGTTCCGGGGAGCTGTTTTTT. Translating it yields CASSLGVAVRSGELFF.

This clonotype was recorded many times. The rearrangement uses TRBV29-1 and TRBJ2-1, with 9 bases fitting TRBD2. The CDR3 length is 14 residues. From germline, CDR1 is SQVTM and CDR2 ANQGSEA. Losses at the gene ends were 8 bases for V and 7 bases for J; bases not matched to a gene: 12. The CDR3 loop reads CSPAGGAEGNEQFF. The CDR3 region has the DNA TGCAGCCCGGCGGGAGGGGCTGAAGGGAATGAGCAGTTCTTC.

This clonotype was detected a few times. V is TRBV7-2 and J is TRBJ2-1; 12 nucleotides match TRBD1. Germline CDR1 reads SGHTA; CDR2 reads FQGNSA. With V trimmed by 4 bases and J by 8 bases, 3 bases remained unmatched. This CDR3 is 14 amino acids long. CDR3 region: CASSWGQGAHEQFF. The CDR3 DNA follows: TGTGCCAGCAGCTGGGGACAGGGGGCCCATGAGCAGTTCTTC.

The genes are TRBV10-2 and TRBJ2-5; the D gene could be TRBD1 or TRBD2 (6 bases each). The V end was cut by 9 bases, the J end by 1 base, with 9 bases between. The CDR3 covers 12 residues. Germline CDR1 reads WSHSY; CDR2 reads SAAADI. The DNA of the CDR3 is TGCGCCAGTCGGGGGCCCCAAGAGACCCAGTACTTC. This translates into CASRGPQETQYF.

The V gene is TRBV20-1, the J gene TRBJ1-4, with D perhaps TRBD1 (5 bases). Germline assignment: CDR1 DFQATT and CDR2 SNEGSKA (reference sequence). V was clipped by 5 bases and J by 8 bases, with 18 bases between them. CDR3 length equals 14 residues. DNA of the CDR3: TGCAGTGCTTGGAGACCGGGGCCCTGGGAAAAACTGTTTTTT. Translated, it gives CSAWRPGPWEKLFF.

The gene calls are TRBV6-5 and TRBJ2-1; 7 bases agree with TRBD2. CDR1 is MNHEY, CDR2 SVGAGI, per germline. Trimming took 0 bases from V and 3 from J; bases not matched to a gene: 5. The CDR3 length is 16 residues. The chain's CDR3 is CASSYSRAGLYNEQFF. CDR3 DNA: TGTGCCAGCAGTTACTCGAGAGCGGGGCTCTACAATGAGCAGTTCTTC.

This clonotype has at least ten counts. This rearrangement joins TRBV20-1 to TRBJ1-1; 8 bases map to TRBD1. Germline CDR1 reads DFQATT; CDR2 reads SNEGSKA (reference sequence). The CDR3 is 13 amino acids. CDR3 DNA sequence: TGCAGGTCTGACAGGGGACCGAACACTGAAGCTTTCTTT. Amino acid sequence: CRSDRGPNTEAFF.

This clonotype was seen more than once but under ten times. The chain combines TRBV20-1 with TRBJ2-1; TRBD1 matches at 9 bases. The CDR3 runs 12 residues. CDR1 is DFQATT, CDR2 SNEGSKA, per germline (reference sequence). V was clipped by 1 base and J by 10 bases; unmatched bases: 2. CDR3 nucleotide sequence: TGCAGTGCTAGAGTGACAGGGGGAGAGCAGTTCTTC. It yields the protein CSARVTGGEQFF.

This clonotype was observed many times. The V and J genes are TRBV5-1 and TRBJ2-3; D uncertain. The ends were cut back, 0 bases at V and 2 bases at J, with 10 bases in the middle. This CDR3 has 15 amino acids. Per the germline V gene, CDR1 is SGHRS and CDR2 is YFSETQ. The CDR3 DNA reads TGCGCCAGCAGCTTGGAAGGTAGGGCCACAGATACGCAGTATTTT. It encodes CASSLEGRATDTQYF.

This clonotype was counted between two and nine times. The V and J genes are TRBV4-3 and TRBJ1-6, with TRBD1 identical over 7 bases. J was trimmed by 9 bases and V by 11 bases; bases with no gene match: 10. This CDR3 spans 13 amino acids. Germline V gives CDR1 LGHNA, CDR2 YSLEER. The CDR3 region has the DNA TGCGCCCGGGGACAGCGTCGTAGTTCACCCCTCCACTTT. It is translated as CARGQRRSSPLHF.

V is TRBV6-1 and J is TRBJ1-5; 9 bases align to TRBD1. After removal of 5 bases from V and 4 bases from J, the junction contained 9 bases not matched to a gene. Germline assignment: CDR1 MNHNS and CDR2 SASEGT. There are 16 residues in the CDR3. The CDR3 sequence is CASSLTGGGTNQPQHF. In DNA form, the CDR3 reads TGTGCCAGCAGTCTTACAGGGGGCGGCACAAATCAGCCCCAGCATTTT.

This chain joins TRBV12-3 or TRBV12-4 and TRBJ2-7, with 7 bases matching TRBD2. With V trimmed by 3 bases and J by 10 bases, 9 bases remained unmatched. This CDR3 has 13 amino acids. The CDR3 region has the DNA TGTGCCAGCAGTTTTTTCCGGGAGGCCGAACAGTACTTC. Translated, it gives CASSFFREAEQYF.

The V and J genes are TRBV12-3 or TRBV12-4 and TRBJ1-5, with no clear D. This CDR3 is 15 amino acids long. V was pared by 3 bases and J by 4 bases, with 13 bases between. The CDR3 region is CASSLVGEGNQPQHF. CDR3 DNA: TGTGCCAGCAGTTTGGTCGGGGAAGGGAATCAGCCCCAGCATTTT.

This clonotype was counted between two and nine times. The chain employs TRBV5-6 and TRBJ2-5; D perhaps matches TRBD2 (5 bases). CDR1 SGHDT and CDR2 YYEEEE come from the germline V gene. The ends were cut back, 4 bases at V and 0 bases at J, with 10 bases in the middle. This CDR3 spans 14 amino acids. The DNA for the CDR3 is TGTGCCAGCAGCCACCCGGGGAACCAAGAGACCCAGTACTTC. Translating gives CASSHPGNQETQYF. Supplemented by reference TRBV5-6 and TRBJ2-5, the full variable domain reads DAGVTQSPTHLIKTRGQQVTLRCSPKSGHDTVSWYQQALGQGPQFIFQYYEEEERQRGNFPDRFSGHQFPNYSSELNVNALLLGDSALYLCASSHPGNQETQYFGPGTRLLVL.

V usage is TRBV10-3 and J usage is TRBJ2-1, with D possibly matching TRBD1 (5 bases). CDR3 length: 11 amino acids. V was pared by 11 bases and J by 7 bases, with 12 bases between. Germline V gene data show CDR1 as ENHRY and CDR2 as SYGVKD. The CDR3 DNA reads as TGTGCCCAAGGGGAATCGAATGAGCAGTTCTTC. This gives the protein CAQGESNEQFF.

This clonotype has just a few counts. This chain joins TRBV12-3 or TRBV12-4 and TRBJ2-7, with TRBD2 matching over 11 bases. V lost 5 bases, J lost 6 bases, and 6 bases stayed unmatched. CDR3 length: 14 amino acids. The CDR3 here is CASSLSGRAREQYF. The CDR3 bases are TGTGCCAGCAGTCTTAGCGGGAGGGCCCGCGAGCAGTACTTC.

This sequence joins TRBV10-2 and TRBJ2-3; 11 bases line up with TRBD2. CDR1 and CDR2 (germline): WSHSY, SAAADI. J lost 2 bases, V lost 4 bases, and 2 bases had no gene match. The CDR3 contains 15 residues. CDR3 loop: CASSGLAGPTDTQYF. CDR3 sequence (DNA): TGCGCCAGCAGTGGACTAGCGGGGCCCACAGATACGCAGTATTTT.

This clonotype was observed a few times. The chain is built from TRBV10-1 and TRBJ2-7; 8 positions match TRBD2. V lost 7 bases to trimming and J lost 6 bases; unmatched junction nucleotides: 8. This CDR3 comprises 13 residues. Per germline, CDR1 WNHNN and CDR2 SYGVQD (reference sequence). CDR3 in amino acids: CASNPSGSGEQYF. DNA for the CDR3: TGCGCCAGCAACCCTAGCGGGTCCGGCGAGCAGTACTTC.

This CDR3 is CASSWAPGAGASPLHF. CDR3 sequence (DNA): TGCGCCAGCAGCTGGGCCCCTGGGGCTGGGGCCTCACCCCTCCACTTT. This chain joins TRBV5-1 and TRBJ1-6; tentatively, D is TRBD1 (5 bases). V was shortened by 3 bases and J by 10 bases, with 20 bases between the two germline ends. CDR3 length: 16 amino acids. Germline-derived CDR1 and CDR2 are SGHRS and YFSETQ.

In this sample, this clonotype turned up many times. V gene TRBV7-2 combines with J gene TRBJ1-1; D unclear. Between the trimmed V and J ends, which lost 4 bases and 1 base, there was a span of 7 bases. CDR1 is SGHTA and CDR2 is FQGNSA in the germline V gene. This CDR3 contains 13 residues. Here the CDR3 reads CASSSGQNTEAFF. The CDR3 DNA follows: TGTGCCAGCAGCTCCGGGCAGAACACTGAAGCTTTCTTT.

J is TRBJ1-2 and V is TRBV20-1; D not certain. Trimming pared 0 bases from V and 5 bases from J, leaving 10 bases between. Germline CDR1 DFQATT, CDR2 SNEGSKA (reference sequence). The CDR3 has 13 amino acids. The CDR3: CSARDQKEYGYTF. In nucleotides, the CDR3 is TGCAGTGCTAGAGATCAGAAAGAATATGGCTACACCTTC.